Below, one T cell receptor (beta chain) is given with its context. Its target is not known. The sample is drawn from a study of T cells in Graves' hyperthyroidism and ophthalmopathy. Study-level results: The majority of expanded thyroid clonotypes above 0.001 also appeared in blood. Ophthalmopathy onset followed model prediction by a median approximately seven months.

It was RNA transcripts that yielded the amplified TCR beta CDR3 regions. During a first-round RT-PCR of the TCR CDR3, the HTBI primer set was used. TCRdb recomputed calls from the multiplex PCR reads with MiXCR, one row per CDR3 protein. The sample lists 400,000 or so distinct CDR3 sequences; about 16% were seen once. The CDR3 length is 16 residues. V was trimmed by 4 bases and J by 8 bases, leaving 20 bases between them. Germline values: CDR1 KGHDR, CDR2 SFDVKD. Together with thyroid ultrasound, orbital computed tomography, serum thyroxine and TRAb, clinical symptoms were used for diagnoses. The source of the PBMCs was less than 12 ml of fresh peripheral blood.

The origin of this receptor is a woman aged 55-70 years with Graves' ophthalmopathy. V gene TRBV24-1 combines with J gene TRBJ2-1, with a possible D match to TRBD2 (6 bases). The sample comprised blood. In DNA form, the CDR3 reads TGTGCCACCAGTGACCCCAGCGGGCCTCGCCAGGATGAGCAGTTCTTC. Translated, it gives CATSDPSGPRQDEQFF.